This T cell receptor beta chain was obtained from a study of cytomegalovirus exposure and HLA in healthy donors (dated by TCRdb to about 2017). Study-level background: An earlier analysis of a few hundred of the donors reported around 280 Gb of sequence data and 95 million to 140 million unique TCR beta sequences obtained from about 179 million T cells. To predict cytomegalovirus infection status, the study combined high-throughput TCR immunosequencing, statistical association of individual TCRs with disease status, and machine learning. A later genetic analysis used genome-wide SNP genotypes for about 65% of the 666 donors, treating that subset as a discovery cohort. Of the roughly 420 genotyped donors, 81% were placed in the genetic ancestry cluster associated with self-reported Caucasian donors. Rather than using new phenotypic data, the later analysis identified candidate immune exposures from TCR beta sequences and from how often those sequences occurred across donors. Four to six DR-DQ haplotypes were handled as single units for association and clustering, since linkage in the cohort was strong. In an earlier analysis of roughly 600 of the donors, high-throughput TCR beta sequencing was used to judge whether each TCR beta V gene segment behaved as functional or pseudogenic. Every repertoire in the discovery cohort had been generated on one and the same sequencing platform. The study aimed to test whether cataloging public T cell receptors could reveal signatures of past pathogen exposure. Donor age, sex, ethnicity and CMV serostatus were compiled together with the repertoire data. Typing coverage differed by locus: A, B, C, DRB1 and DQB1 were typed in roughly 629-630 donors, DQA1 in about 500, DPA1 in some 610, and DPB1 in around 490. Approximately 330 gigabases of sequencing data and around 88 million unique TCR sequences made up an early release that covered about 640 HLA-typed donors. HLA typing included class I and class II loci at four-digit resolution. In a later analysis, previously published TCR beta repertoires from 670 or so donors were re-analyzed and high-resolution HLA genotyping was added so that TCR occurrence patterns could be studied. Along with the roughly 710-subject first cohort, a separate validation cohort of over a hundred different subjects was used. Among 300 to 500 genotyped donors of the cohort, an average of around 220,000 unique TCR beta nucleotide sequences was sequenced per donor, of which 15% to 20% were non-productive. Using immunosequencing, the study profiled T cell repertoires from fewer than 850 subjects and related those repertoires to cytomegalovirus serostatus.

Broad study findings and their caveats: Three of the identified cytomegalovirus-associated TCR beta chains were confirmed in vitro to be specific for cytomegalovirus antigens. Some IMGT-functional V segments, including TRBV6-2 and TRBV6-3, could not be told apart with the 87-base-pair reads, so those segments were excluded. Correlated functional status among segregating V segments might reflect linkage disequilibrium, but an unknown experimental factor could not be ruled out. In an earlier analysis of approximately 590 of the donors, most TCR beta V segments appeared in productive rearrangements about 87% or about 30% of the time, broadly matching IMGT annotations. A group of highly shared sequence variants was considered likely to be a technical artifact of the sequencing pipeline. Because HLA typing was missing for some donors at each locus, association tests included only the typed subset. Compared with the roughly 710-donor mean, donors in an Asian-associated ancestry cluster had fewer N-insertions in productive TCRs, according to a later genetic analysis. In both the original and validation cohorts, the classifier was reported to diagnose cytomegalovirus status with high specificity and sensitivity. A later analysis found that most CMV-associated TCR beta chains appeared HLA-restricted, with HLA associations seemingly driven largely by CMV exposure. The authors suggested that the approach could potentially be extended to other disease states and immunological phenotypes. A later analysis found that TCR association rates varied across HLA loci, with DRB1 alleles showing the most associated TCRs and HLA-C alleles the fewest. In this cohort, only TCR beta chains were sequenced, and detectable features were limited by the absence of alpha or paired-chain data. A further reported finding was that TCR beta sequences accurately predicted the HLA-A and HLA-B alleles for most subjects in the first cohort. When HLA alleles, especially DR and DQ, strongly co-occurred, TCR associations were difficult to assign to individual alleles. In a later analysis, some 17,000 TCR beta sequences were associated with specific HLA alleles at a false discovery rate of 0.05. A later analysis reported that several top co-occurrence clusters appeared linked to parvovirus B19, influenza, CMV and Epstein-Barr virus. Because counts were too low, about 18 rarely observed V segments, including chromosome 9 orphons, were excluded from the earlier analysis of fewer than 650 of the donors. A later genetic analysis associated a missense DCLRE1C variant with V-gene and J-gene trimming of TCR beta chains, and an independent cohort replicated the association. The only immune exposure information available for the cohort was CMV serostatus. In a later analysis, HLA-associated TCR beta chains showed more clonal expansion and lower generation probabilities than non-associated chains that were equally common. While some public TCRs were present in many individuals, most TCR sequences turned up only very rarely across donors. Presence/absence analyses assumed roughly uniform sequencing depth across donors, an assumption that may not hold. A total of fewer than 200 TCR beta chains were listed by the study as associated with cytomegalovirus.

In total, around 600 healthy bone marrow donors made up the cohort. At the time of sampling, all cohort members were nominally healthy, though unrecorded immune exposures were likely present. The donor was CMV seropositive and was included in the group of 250 to 350 seropositive cohort members. A peripheral blood sample was provided by each donor, and peripheral blood mononuclear cells were used for TCR beta sequencing. The Qiagen DNeasy Blood Extraction Kit was used to extract genomic DNA from the blood cell samples. V is reduced by 0 bases and J by 9 bases, leaving a spacing of 13 bases between them. From cysteine to phenylalanine, the CDR3 is 14 amino acids long. Only the CDR3 part of the read is kept: 42 bases, read in frame from the first base. In the germline V gene (reference sequence), CDR1 corresponds to MNHNY and CDR2 to SVGAGI. The library was built by means of the immunoSEQ multiplex PCR assay. A mixture of 60 forward primers for TCR Vbeta segments and 13 reverse primers for TCR Jbeta segments was used in the multiplex PCR. A multiplex PCR assay on genomic DNA amplified the CDR3 region of rearranged TCR beta genes. On the Illumina HiSeq System, the amplified TCR beta libraries were sequenced as 87-base-pair reads. Turning to the authors' computational methods: In a later analysis, 77 million or so unique TCR beta chains were counted across the 500 to 850 repertoires, and approximately 11 million of these chains were shared by at least two donors. Raw reads were error-corrected and collapsed into unique sequences by a nearest-neighbor algorithm in which closely related sequences were merged to remove PCR and sequencing errors. V, D and J gene segments were assigned by aligning CDR3 sequences to IMGT reference sequences. For a sequence to be retained, a match of at least six nucleotides was required to both a V gene segment and a J gene segment. Rearrangements were called productive when the CDR3 lacked stop codons and stayed in frame with V and J; all others were non-productive. CDR3 was defined according to IMGT convention as the region running from the second conserved V-encoded cysteine to the conserved J-encoded phenylalanine. Sequences without an unambiguous match to a single V gene segment were excluded from the earlier analysis of 450 to 650 of the donors. An earlier analysis of 450 to 650 of the donors called V segments functional above 56.7% productive rearrangements and segregating when the between-donor standard deviation exceeded 5%. To diagnose cytomegalovirus status from the catalog of TCR beta chain sequences, a statistical classification framework was built. In a later analysis, V and J genes were assigned by comparing TCR nucleotide sequences against IMGT/GENE-DB human TR gene sequences. In a later analysis, CDR3 sequences and most-parsimonious VDJ recombination scenarios were assigned using the TCRdist pipeline. In a later analysis, each TCR beta chain was defined by its CDR3 amino acid sequence together with its V-gene family, and reads without a unique V-gene family were excluded. To address suspected cross-contamination and a sequencing artifact, a later analysis removed over 500 highly shared, low-generation-probability nucleotide sequences. In a later analysis, a clonal expansion index for each public chain was calculated from normalized within-repertoire ranks of inferred template counts. In a later analysis, generation probabilities were computed using a VDJ recombination model fitted to out-of-frame rearrangements, and the results were checked against IGoR. A later analysis scored TCR-TCR, TCR-HLA and TCR-CMV co-occurrence with hypergeometric tests, applying a repertoire-size bias correction to TCR pairs. To estimate false discovery rates, a later analysis permuted the HLA or CMV assignments 20 times. In a later analysis, co-occurring TCRs were grouped with DBSCAN, and TCRdist sequence similarity was added when clustering was performed within HLA-allele-positive subsets. For co-occurrence clustering, repertoires with fewer than 30,000 or more than 120,000 public chains were excluded, along with roughly five repertoires with anomalous nucleotide sharing. Drawn from immuneACCESS, this table holds only the in-frame rearrangements with V and J called that TCRdb kept. Clones are partly lost; checked studies trace under half to an unresolved V gene and leave the rest unexplained. The V and J calls and the clone size are those of that table, but D and trimming were determined from the DNA. The sample records roughly 110,000 clones, 70% to 85% of which are singletons. Roughly 4.2% of the sample rests with the top ten.

A note on this clone: Which antigen it targets is not known. The record has no base qualities; no much larger clone is one base away.

This TCR was sampled from a woman aged 35 to 49 in good health and CMV-seropositive. The sequenced sample consisted of PBMCs. The rearranged segments are TRBV6-6 and TRBJ2-3; a tentative D call is TRBD2 (5 bases match). The base sequence is TGTGCCAGCAGTTACTCTCCGGGGTTTGAAACGCAGTATTTT. This gives the protein CASSYSPGFETQYF.